One TCR beta chain is described in this entry. The data derive from a study of cytomegalovirus exposure and HLA in healthy donors. The germline gives CDR1 MNHEY, CDR2 SMNVEV (reference sequence). V was clipped by 2 bases and J by 0 bases, with 14 bases between them. There are 16 residues in the CDR3. PCR involved 60 Vbeta and 13 Jbeta primers. Method: immunoSEQ multiplex PCR; TCRdb's copy keeps in-frame clones and lacks some. The sample lists roughly 100,000 clones, around 78% occurring once. This sequence joins TRBV27 and TRBJ2-7, with D maybe TRBD1 (6 bases). The sequenced sample was PBMCs. The source is a man aged 35 to 55 in good health and CMV-seronegative. The CDR3 sequence is CASSLNSAGASYEQYF. CDR3 nucleotide sequence: TGTGCCAGCAGTTTAAACTCGGCAGGGGCCTCCTACGAGCAGTACTTC.